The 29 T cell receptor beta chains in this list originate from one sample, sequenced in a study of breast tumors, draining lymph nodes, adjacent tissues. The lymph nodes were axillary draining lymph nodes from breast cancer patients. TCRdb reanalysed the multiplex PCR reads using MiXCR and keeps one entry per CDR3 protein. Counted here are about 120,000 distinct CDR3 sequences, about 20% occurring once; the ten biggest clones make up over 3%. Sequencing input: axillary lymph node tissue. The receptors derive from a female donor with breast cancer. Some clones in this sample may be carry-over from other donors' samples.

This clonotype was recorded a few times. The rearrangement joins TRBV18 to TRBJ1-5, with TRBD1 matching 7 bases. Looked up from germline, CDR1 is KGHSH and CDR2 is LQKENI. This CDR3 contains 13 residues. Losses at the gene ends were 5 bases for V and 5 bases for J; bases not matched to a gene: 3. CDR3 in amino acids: CASSVTGDQPQHF. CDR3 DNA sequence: TGTGCCAGCTCAGTCACAGGGGATCAGCCCCAGCATTTT.

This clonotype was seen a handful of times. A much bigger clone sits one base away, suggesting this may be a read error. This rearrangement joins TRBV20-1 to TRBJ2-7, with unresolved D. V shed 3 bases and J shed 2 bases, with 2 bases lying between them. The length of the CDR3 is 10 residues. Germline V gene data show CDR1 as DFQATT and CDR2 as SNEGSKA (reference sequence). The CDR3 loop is CSARAYEQYF. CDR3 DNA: TGCAGTGCTAGGGCCTACGAGCAGTACTTC.

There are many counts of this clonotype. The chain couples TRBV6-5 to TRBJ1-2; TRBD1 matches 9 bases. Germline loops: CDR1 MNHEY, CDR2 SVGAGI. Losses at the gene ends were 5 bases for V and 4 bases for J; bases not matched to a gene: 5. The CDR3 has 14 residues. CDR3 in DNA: TGTGCCAGCAGTAAAACAGGGGGCAGCTATGGCTACACCTTC. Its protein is CASSKTGGSYGYTF.

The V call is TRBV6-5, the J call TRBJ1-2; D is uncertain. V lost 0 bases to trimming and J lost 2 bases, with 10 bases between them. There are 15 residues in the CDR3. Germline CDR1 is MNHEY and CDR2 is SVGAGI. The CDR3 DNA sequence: TGTGCCAGCAGTTACTCGATCGCAGAGAACTATGGCTACACCTTC. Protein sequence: CASSYSIAENYGYTF.

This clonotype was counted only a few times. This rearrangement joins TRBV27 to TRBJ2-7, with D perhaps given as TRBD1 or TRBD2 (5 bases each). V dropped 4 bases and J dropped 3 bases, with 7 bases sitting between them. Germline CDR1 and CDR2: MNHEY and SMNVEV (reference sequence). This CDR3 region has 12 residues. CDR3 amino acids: CASSWDGYEQYF. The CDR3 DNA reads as TGTGCCAGCAGTTGGGACGGCTACGAGCAGTACTTC.

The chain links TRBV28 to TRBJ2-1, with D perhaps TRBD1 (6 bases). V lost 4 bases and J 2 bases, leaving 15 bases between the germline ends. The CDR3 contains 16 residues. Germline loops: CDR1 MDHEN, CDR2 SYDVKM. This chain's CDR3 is CASSSLQGGTYNEQFF. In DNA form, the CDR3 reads TGTGCCAGCAGTTCCCTTCAAGGGGGTACCTACAATGAGCAGTTCTTC. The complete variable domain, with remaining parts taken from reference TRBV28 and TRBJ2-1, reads DVKVTQSSRYLVKRTGEKVFLECVQDMDHENMFWYRQDPGLGLRLIYFSYDVKMKEKGDIPEGYSVSREKKERFSLILESASTNQTSMYLCASSSLQGGTYNEQFFGPGTRLTVL.

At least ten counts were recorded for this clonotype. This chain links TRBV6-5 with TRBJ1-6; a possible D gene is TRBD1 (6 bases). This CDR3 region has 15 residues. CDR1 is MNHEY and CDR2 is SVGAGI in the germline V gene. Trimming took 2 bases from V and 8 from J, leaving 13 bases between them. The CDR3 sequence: CASSYLKGGDSPLHF. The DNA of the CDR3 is TGTGCCAGCAGTTACCTTAAGGGGGGGGATTCACCCCTCCACTTT.

CDR3 sequence: CASILHNEQFF. The CDR3 DNA is TGTGCCAGCATCCTTCACAATGAGCAGTTCTTC. The chain joins TRBV28 to TRBJ2-1; no firm D call. V lost 7 bases, J lost 5 bases, and 6 bases lay in between. This CDR3 is 11 amino acids long. Germline-derived CDR1 and CDR2 are MDHEN and SYDVKM.

The CDR3 nucleotides read TGTGCCAGCTCACCAGAAAGGGCGGGAGTCTACAATGAGCAGTTCTTC. Translating it yields CASSPERAGVYNEQFF. The V call is TRBV18, the J call TRBJ2-1; 7 bases agree with TRBD2. CDR3 size: 16 residues. V shed 2 bases and J 3 bases; nucleotides not matched to a gene: 7. Germline assignment: CDR1 KGHSH and CDR2 LQKENI.

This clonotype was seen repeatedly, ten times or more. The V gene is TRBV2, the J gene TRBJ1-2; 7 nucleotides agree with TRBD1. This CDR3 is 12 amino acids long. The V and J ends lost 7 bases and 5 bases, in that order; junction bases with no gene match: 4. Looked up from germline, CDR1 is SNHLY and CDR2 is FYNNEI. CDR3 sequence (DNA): TGTGCCAGCACGACAGGGAGTTATGGCTACACCTTC. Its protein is CASTTGSYGYTF.

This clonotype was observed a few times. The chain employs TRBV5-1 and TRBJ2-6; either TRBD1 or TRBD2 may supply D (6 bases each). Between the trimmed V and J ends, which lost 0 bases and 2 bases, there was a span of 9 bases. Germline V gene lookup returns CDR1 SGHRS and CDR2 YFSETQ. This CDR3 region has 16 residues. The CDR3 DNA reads TGCGCCAGCAGCTTGGGAGGGGGGCCTGGGGCCAACGTCCTGACTTTC. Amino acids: CASSLGGGPGANVLTF.

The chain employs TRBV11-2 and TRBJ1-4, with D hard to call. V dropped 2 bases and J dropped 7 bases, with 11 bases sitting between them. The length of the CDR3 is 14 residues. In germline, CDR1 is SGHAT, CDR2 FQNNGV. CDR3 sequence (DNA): TGTGCCAGCAGCTTAAGGGCTGATAGTGAAAAACTGTTTTTT. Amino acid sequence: CASSLRADSEKLFF.

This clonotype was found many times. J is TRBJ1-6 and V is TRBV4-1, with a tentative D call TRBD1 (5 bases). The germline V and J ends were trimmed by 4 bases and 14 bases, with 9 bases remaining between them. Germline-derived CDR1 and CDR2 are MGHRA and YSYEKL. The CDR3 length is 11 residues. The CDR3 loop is CASSPGTSLHF. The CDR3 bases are TGCGCCAGCAGCCCCGGGACGTCCCTCCACTTT.

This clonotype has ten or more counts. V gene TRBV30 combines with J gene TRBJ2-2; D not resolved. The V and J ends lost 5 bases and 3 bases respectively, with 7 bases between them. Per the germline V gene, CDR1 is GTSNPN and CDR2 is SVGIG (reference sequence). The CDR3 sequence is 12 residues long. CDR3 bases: TGTGCCTGGTTCAGGTACACCGGGGAGCTGTTTTTT. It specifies CAWFRYTGELFF. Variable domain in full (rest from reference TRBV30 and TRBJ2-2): SQTIHQWPATLVQPVGSPLSLECTVEGTSNPNLYWYRQAAGRGLQLLFYSVGIGQISSEVPQNLSASRPQDRQFILSSKKLLLSDSGFYLCAWFRYTGELFFGEGSRLTVL.

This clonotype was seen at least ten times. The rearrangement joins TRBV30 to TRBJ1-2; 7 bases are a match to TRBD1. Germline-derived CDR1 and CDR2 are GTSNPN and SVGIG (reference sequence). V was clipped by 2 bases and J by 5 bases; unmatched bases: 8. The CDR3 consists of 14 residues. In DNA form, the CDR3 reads TGTGCCTGGAGTCGACAGGGAAAGGTATATGGCTACACCTTC. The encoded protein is CAWSRQGKVYGYTF.

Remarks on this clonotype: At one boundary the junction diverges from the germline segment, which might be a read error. CDR3 protein: CASSLGVFLSIQPQHF. CDR3 coding DNA: TGTGCCAGCAGTTTAGGGGTTTTCTTGAGCATTCAGCCCCAGCATTTT. This chain uses TRBV27 with TRBJ1-5; D is unclear. This CDR3 region has 16 residues. Looked up from germline, CDR1 is MNHEY and CDR2 is SMNVEV (reference sequence).

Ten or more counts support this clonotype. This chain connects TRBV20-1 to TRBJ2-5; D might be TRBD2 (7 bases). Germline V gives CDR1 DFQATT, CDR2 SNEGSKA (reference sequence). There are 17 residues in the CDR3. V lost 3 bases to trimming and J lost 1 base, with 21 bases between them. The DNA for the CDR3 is TGCAGTGCTAGTCTTCGTCGGACGGGGGGCGGCCAAGAGACCCAGTACTTC. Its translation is CSASLRRTGGGQETQYF.

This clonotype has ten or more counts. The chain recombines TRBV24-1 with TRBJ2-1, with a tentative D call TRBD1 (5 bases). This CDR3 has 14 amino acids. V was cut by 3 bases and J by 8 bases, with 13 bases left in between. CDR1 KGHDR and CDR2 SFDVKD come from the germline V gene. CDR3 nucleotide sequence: TGTGCCACCAGTGATGGTAGGGGTATGGATGAGCAGTTCTTC. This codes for CATSDGRGMDEQFF.

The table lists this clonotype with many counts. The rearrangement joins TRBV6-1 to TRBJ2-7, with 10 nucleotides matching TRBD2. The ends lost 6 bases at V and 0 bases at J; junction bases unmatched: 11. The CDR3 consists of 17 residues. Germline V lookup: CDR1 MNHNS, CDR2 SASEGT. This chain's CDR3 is CASSLGLTSGFSYEQYF. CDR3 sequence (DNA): TGTGCCAGCAGCCTAGGGTTGACTAGCGGGTTCTCCTACGAGCAGTACTTC.

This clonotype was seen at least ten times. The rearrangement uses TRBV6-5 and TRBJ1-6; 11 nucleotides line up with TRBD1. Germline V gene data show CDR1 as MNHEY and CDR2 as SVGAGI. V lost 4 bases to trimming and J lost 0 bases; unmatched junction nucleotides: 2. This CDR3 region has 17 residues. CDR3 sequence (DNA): TGTGCCAGCAGTTTCGGGACAGGGGGCTCCTATAATTCACCCCTCCACTTT. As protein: CASSFGTGGSYNSPLHF.

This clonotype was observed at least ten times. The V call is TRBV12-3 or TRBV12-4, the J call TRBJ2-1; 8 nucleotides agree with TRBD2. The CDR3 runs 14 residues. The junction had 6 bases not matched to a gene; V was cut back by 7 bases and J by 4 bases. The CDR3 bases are TGTGCCAGCATCGGGGGGGCGGTATACAATGAGCAGTTCTTC. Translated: CASIGGAVYNEQFF.

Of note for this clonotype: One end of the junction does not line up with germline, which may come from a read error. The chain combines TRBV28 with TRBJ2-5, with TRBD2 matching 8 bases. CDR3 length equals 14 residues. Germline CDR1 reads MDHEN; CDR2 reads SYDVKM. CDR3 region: CASSPGLVGETQHF. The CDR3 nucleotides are TGTGCCAGCAGTCCGGGACTAGTCGGGGAGACCCAGCACTTC.

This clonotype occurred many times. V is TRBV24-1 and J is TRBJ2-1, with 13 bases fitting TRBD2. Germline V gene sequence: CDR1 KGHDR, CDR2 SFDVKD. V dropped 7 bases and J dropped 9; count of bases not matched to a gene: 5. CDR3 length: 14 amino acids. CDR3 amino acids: CATSGTSGIFEQFF. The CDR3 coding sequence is TGTGCCACCAGCGGGACTAGCGGGATCTTTGAGCAGTTCTTC.

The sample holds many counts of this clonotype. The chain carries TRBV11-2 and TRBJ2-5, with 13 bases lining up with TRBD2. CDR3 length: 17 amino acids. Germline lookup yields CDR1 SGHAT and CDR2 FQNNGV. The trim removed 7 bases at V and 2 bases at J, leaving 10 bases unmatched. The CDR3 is CASTQTPGLAGQETQYF. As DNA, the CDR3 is TGTGCCAGCACCCAAACCCCGGGACTAGCGGGACAAGAGACCCAGTACTTC. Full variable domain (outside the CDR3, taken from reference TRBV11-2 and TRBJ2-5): EAGVAQSPRYKIIEKRQSVAFWCNPISGHATLYWYQQILGQGPKLLIQFQNNGVVDDSQLPKDRFSAERLKGVDSTLKIQPAKLEDSAVYLCASTQTPGLAGQETQYFGPGTRLLVL.

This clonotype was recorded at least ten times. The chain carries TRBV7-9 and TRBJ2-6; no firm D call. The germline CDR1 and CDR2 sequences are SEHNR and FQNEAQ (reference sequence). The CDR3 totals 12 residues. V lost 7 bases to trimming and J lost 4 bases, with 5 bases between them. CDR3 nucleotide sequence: TGTGCCAGCACATCCGGGGCCAACGTCCTGACTTTC. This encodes CASTSGANVLTF.

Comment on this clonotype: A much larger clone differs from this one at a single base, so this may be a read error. The CDR3 region has the DNA TGTGCCTGCAGCCAAACTAGCGGGGGGGCCGATACGCAGTATTTT. This sequence encodes CACSQTSGGADTQYF. The chain has TRBV7-9 and TRBJ2-3, with 13 bases lining up with TRBD2. Germline V CDR1 and CDR2: SEHNR, FQNEAQ (reference sequence). The CDR3 runs to 15 residues.

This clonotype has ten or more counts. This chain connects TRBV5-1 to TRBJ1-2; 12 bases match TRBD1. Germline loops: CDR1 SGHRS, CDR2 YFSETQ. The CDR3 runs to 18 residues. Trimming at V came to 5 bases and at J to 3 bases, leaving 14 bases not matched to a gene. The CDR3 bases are TGCGCCAGCAGTCCATCCGGGACAGGGGGCGCAAGGGACTATGGCTACACCTTC. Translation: CASSPSGTGGARDYGYTF.

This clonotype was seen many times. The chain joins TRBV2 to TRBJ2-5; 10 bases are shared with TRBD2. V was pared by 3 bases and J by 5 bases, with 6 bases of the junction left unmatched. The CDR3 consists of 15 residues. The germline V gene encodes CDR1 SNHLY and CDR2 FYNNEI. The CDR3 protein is CASSDLAGVGETQYF. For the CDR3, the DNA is TGTGCCAGCAGTGACCTAGCGGGAGTTGGGGAGACCCAGTACTTC.

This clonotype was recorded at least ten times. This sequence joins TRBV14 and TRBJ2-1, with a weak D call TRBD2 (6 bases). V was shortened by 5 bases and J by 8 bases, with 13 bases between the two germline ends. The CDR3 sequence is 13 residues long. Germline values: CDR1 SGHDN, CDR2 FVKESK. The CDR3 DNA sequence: TGTGCCAGCAGCGGAGGACTATTGGATGAGCAGTTCTTC. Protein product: CASSGGLLDEQFF.